This TCR beta chain was documented in a study of cytomegalovirus exposure and HLA in healthy donors. PCR primers comprised 60 Vbeta and 13 Jbeta primers. Some clones are missing from TCRdb's copy, which holds only in-frame ones; the method was immunoSEQ multiplex PCR. The sample contains a few hundred thousand clones, roughly 80% of which appear only once. The sequenced sample consisted of PBMCs. The receptor was isolated from a girl aged 2 to 10 in good health and CMV-seronegative.

The CDR3 coding sequence is TGCGCCAGCAGCCAGATCAGGGGGGTAGATGAGCAGTTCTTC. Translated: CASSQIRGVDEQFF. The V and J genes are TRBV4-1 and TRBJ2-1, with D perhaps matching TRBD1 (7 bases). Germline CDR1 is MGHRA and CDR2 is YSYEKL. V gave up 3 bases and J gave up 8 bases, with 14 bases separating them. This CDR3 is 14 amino acids long.